Listed here are 5 T cell receptor beta chains from one sample, sequenced in a study of PD-L1 blockade in urothelial cancer. Clones were sequenced by immunoSEQ multiplex PCR, and TCRdb holds only the in-frame ones, with some missing. The repertoire has some 100,000 clones, over 80% of them found once; the top ten carry 0.92%. The material was PBMCs, obtained around atezolizumab (anti-PD-L1) treatment. The receptor source for this set is a woman at least 80 years old with urothelial cancer.

The chain has TRBV4-1 and TRBJ1-2; D may be TRBD1 (6 bases). The CDR3 has 15 residues. V lost 4 bases to trimming and J lost 4 bases, with 16 bases between them. Germline V gives CDR1 MGHRA, CDR2 YSYEKL. The CDR3 loop is CASSLPGTLTYGYTF. As DNA, the CDR3 is TGCGCCAGCAGCCTACCCGGGACATTGACCTATGGCTACACCTTC.

The J gene is TRBJ2-5, the V gene TRBV5-1; 13 bases agree with TRBD2. V was pared by 4 bases and J by 5 bases, with 8 bases of the junction left unmatched. The germline V gene has CDR1 SGHRS and CDR2 YFSETQ. The CDR3 spans 16 residues. The CDR3 sequence is CASSLRLAGGGETQYF. The CDR3 DNA follows: TGCGCCAGCAGCCTCAGACTAGCGGGAGGAGGGGAGACCCAGTACTTC. Supplemented by reference TRBV5-1 and TRBJ2-5, the full variable domain reads KAGVTQTPRYLIKTRGQQVTLSCSPISGHRSVSWYQQTPGQGLQFLFEYFSETQRNKGNFPGRFSGRQFSNSRSEMNVSTLELGDSALYLCASSLRLAGGGETQYFGPGTRLLVL.

The genes are TRBV5-1 and TRBJ2-7; 9 bases map to TRBD2. Germline CDR1 SGHRS, CDR2 YFSETQ. V was pared by 3 bases and J by 3 bases, with 7 bases of the junction left unmatched. This CDR3 is built from 15 residues. The CDR3 reads CASSSGTSLGYEQYF. The CDR3 DNA follows: TGCGCCAGCAGCTCCGGGACTAGCCTGGGCTACGAGCAGTACTTC.

This clone was seen only a few times. The chain joins TRBV19 to TRBJ1-5; 9 bases are shared with TRBD1. This CDR3 comprises 15 residues. The germline gives CDR1 LNHDA, CDR2 SQIVND (reference sequence). After removal of 6 bases from V and 6 bases from J, the junction contained 9 bases not matched to a gene. This chain's CDR3 is CASRGGTGRGQPQHF. The CDR3 DNA reads TGTGCCAGTAGGGGGGGGACAGGGAGAGGTCAGCCCCAGCATTTT.

The chain combines TRBV15 with TRBJ1-3; D gene uncertain. The CDR3 covers 14 residues. V lost 8 bases, J lost 0 bases, and 11 bases lay in between. Germline CDR1 and CDR2: LNHNV and YYDKDF (reference sequence). The CDR3 coding sequence is TGTGCCACCCGACGCGGAAGCTCTGGAAACACCATATATTTT. Translation gives CATRRGSSGNTIYF.